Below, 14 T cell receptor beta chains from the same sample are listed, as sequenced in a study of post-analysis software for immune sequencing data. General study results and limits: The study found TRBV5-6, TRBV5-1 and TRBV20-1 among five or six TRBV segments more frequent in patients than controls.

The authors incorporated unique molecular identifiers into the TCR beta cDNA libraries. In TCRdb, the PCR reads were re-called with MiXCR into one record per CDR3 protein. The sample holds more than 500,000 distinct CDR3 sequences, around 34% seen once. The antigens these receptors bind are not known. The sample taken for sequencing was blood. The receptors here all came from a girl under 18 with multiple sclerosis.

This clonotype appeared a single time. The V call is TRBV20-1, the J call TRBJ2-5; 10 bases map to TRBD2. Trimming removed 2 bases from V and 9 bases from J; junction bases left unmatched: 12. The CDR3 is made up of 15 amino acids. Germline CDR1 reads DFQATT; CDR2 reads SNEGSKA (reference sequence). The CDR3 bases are TGCAGTGCTAGACGGGCTAGCGGGGGCTTTATAGCCCAGTACTTC. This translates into CSARRASGGFIAQYF.

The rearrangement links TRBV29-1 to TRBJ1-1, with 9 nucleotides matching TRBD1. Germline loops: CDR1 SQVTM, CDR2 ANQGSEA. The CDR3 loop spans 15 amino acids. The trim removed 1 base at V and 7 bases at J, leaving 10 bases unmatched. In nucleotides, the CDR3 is TGCAGCGTTGAAGGGGGGGACAGGGTCGAGGGTGAAGCTTTCTTT. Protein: CSVEGGDRVEGEAFF.

The CDR3 loop reads CSVAGGLTSSGANVLTF. CDR3 coding DNA: TGCAGCGTTGCCGGAGGGCTTACGAGCTCTGGGGCCAACGTCCTGACTTTC. This chain links TRBV29-1 with TRBJ2-6, with a weak D call TRBD2 (6 bases). V was cut by 4 bases and J by 0 bases, with 16 bases left in between. The CDR3 runs to 17 residues. Germline V gene lookup returns CDR1 SQVTM and CDR2 ANQGSEA. The full variable domain, with the rest looked up from reference TRBV29-1 and TRBJ2-6, is SAVISQKPSRDICQRGTSLTIQCQVDSQVTMMFWYRQQPGQSLTLIATANQGSEATYESGFVIDKFPISRPNLTFSTLTVSNMSPEDSSIYLCSVAGGLTSSGANVLTFGAGSRLTVL.

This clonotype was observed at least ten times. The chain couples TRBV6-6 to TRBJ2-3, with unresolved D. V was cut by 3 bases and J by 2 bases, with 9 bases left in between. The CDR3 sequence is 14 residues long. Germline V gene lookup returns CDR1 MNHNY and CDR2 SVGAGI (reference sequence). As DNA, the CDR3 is TGTGCCAGCAGTTATCCGCCTATCACAGATACGCAGTATTTT. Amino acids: CASSYPPITDTQYF.

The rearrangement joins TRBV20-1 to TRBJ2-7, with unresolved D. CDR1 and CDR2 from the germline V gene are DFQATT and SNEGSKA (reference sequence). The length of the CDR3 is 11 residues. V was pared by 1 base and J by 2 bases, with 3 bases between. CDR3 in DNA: TGCAGTGCTAGAGTGACCTACGAGCAGTACTTC. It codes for CSARVTYEQYF.

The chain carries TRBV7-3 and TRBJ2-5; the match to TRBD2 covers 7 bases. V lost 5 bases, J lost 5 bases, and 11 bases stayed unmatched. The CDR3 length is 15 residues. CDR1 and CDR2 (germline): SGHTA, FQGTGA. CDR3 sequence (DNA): TGTGCCAGCAGCCTAGGTGGGGGGGTTACGGAGACCCAGTACTTC. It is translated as CASSLGGGVTETQYF.

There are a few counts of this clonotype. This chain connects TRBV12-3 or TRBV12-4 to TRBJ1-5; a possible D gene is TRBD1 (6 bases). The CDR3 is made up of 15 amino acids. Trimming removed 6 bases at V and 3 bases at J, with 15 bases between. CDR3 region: CASRPGTPINQPQHF. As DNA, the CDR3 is TGTGCCAGCAGACCCGGGACACCGATCAATCAGCCCCAGCATTTT.

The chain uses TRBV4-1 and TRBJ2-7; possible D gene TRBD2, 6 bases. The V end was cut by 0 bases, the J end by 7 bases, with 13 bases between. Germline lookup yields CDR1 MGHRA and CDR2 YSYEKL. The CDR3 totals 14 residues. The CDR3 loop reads CASSQEGGGDEQYF. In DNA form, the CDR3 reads TGCGCCAGCAGCCAAGAGGGGGGTGGGGATGAGCAGTACTTC.

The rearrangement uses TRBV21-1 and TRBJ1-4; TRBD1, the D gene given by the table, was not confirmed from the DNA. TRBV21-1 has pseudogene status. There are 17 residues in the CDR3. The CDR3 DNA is TGTGCCAGCAGCAAAAGGGGAGCACAGGGGTTAAATGAAAAACTGTTTTTT. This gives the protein CASSKRGAQGLNEKLFF.

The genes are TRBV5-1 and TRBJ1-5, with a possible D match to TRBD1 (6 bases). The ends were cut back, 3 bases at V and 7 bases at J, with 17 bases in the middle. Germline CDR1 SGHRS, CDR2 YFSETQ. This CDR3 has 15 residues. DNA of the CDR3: TGCGCCAGCAGCTATTCTGGGGGGGCAGGGCAGCCCCAGCATTTT. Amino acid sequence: CASSYSGGAGQPQHF. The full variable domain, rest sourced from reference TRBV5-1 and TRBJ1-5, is KAGVTQTPRYLIKTRGQQVTLSCSPISGHRSVSWYQQTPGQGLQFLFEYFSETQRNKGNFPGRFSGRQFSNSRSEMNVSTLELGDSALYLCASSYSGGAGQPQHFGDGTRLSIL.

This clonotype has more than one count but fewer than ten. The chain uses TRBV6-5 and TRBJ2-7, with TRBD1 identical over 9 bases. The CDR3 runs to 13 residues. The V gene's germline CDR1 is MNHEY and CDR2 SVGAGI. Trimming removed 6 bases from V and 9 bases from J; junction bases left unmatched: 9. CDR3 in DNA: TGTGCCAGCAGCACAGGGGGCAGATATGGGCAGTACTTC. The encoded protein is CASSTGGRYGQYF.

In DNA, the CDR3 is TGTGCCATCAGTGAGTCCCCCGGACGAGCGGGGGCACGAGAGACCCAGTACTTC. This translates into CAISESPGRAGARETQYF. The chain links TRBV10-3 to TRBJ2-7; 8 bases fit TRBD2. The tail of the sequence fits TRBJ2-5 better, so the J call may be wrong. This CDR3 has 18 residues. Germline CDR1 and CDR2: ENHRY and SYGVKD.

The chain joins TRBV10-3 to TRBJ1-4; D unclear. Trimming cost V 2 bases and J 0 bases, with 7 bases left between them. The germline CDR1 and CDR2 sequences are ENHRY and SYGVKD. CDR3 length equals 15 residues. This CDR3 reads CAISEAHATNEKLFF. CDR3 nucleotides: TGTGCCATCAGTGAGGCGCATGCAACTAATGAAAAACTGTTTTTT.

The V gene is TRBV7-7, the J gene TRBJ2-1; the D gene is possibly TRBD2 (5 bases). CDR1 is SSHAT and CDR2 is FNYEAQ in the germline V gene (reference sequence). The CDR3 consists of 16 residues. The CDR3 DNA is TGTGGTAGCAGCGCTAGGACTGGGAGCTCCTACAATGAGCAGTTCTTC. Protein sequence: CGSSARTGSSYNEQFF. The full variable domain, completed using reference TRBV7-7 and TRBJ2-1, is GAGVSQSPRYKVTKRGQDVTLRCDPISSHATLYWYQQALGQGPEFLTYFNYEAQPDKSGLPSDRFSAERPEGSISTLTIQRTEQRDSAMYRCGSSARTGSSYNEQFFGPGTRLTVL.